This T cell receptor (beta chain) comes out of a study of regulatory T cells in long-lasting Graves disease. At the level of the study: For under 3 months, newly diagnosed Graves' patients had been taking antithyroid drugs. Study-wide results and limits: Under persistent disease, TRBV28, TRBJ1-2 and TRBJ2-5 were used preferentially. For persistent Graves' patients, TCR diversity was lower than for newly diagnosed ones.

Germline assignment: CDR1 MNHNS and CDR2 SASEGT. Trimming took 2 bases from V and 7 from J, leaving 11 bases between them. The CDR3 spans 14 residues. Arm-PCR with iRepertoire HTBI primers amplified the CDR3 regions for these TCR beta libraries. Each CDR3 protein gets one entry after TCRdb re-called the multiplex PCR reads with MiXCR. Of approximately 230,000 distinct CDR3 sequences in the sample, around 20% were seen once. This clonotype was seen repeatedly, ten times or more. Its specificity is not known. Noted time point: newly diagnosed GD, antithyroid drugs for less than 3 months. TCR sequences were obtained from RNA taken from PBMCs. Diagnosis followed American Thyroid Association guidelines for Graves' disease.

The TCR originated in a female donor with Graves disease. Sequenced here: peripheral blood mononuclear cells (PBMCs), sampled at new diagnosis, from a patient treated with antithyroid drugs. The gene calls are TRBV6-1 and TRBJ2-2; no firm D call. The CDR3 sequence is CASSESWSSGELFF. CDR3 coding DNA: TGTGCCAGCAGTGAAAGCTGGAGCAGCGGGGAGCTGTTTTTT.